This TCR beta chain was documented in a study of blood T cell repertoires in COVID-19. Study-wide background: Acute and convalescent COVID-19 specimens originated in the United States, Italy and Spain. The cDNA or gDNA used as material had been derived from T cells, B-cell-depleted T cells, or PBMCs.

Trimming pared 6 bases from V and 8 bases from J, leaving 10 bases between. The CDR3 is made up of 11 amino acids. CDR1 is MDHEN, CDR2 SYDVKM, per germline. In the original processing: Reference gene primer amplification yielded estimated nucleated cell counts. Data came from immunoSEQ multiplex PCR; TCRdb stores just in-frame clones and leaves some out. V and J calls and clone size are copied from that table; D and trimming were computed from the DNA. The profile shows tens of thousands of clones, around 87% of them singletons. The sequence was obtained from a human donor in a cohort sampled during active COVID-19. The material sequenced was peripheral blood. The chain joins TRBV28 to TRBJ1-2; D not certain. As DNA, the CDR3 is TGTGCCAGCAGGCTTCTATGGGGCTACACCTTC. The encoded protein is CASRLLWGYTF.